The clone carrying this TCR beta chain showed up just a few times. The CDR3 covers 13 residues. Germline V CDR1 and CDR2: SGHTA, FQGTGA. Trimming stripped 2 bases from V and 6 bases from J, with 8 bases between. The sample is drawn from a study of blood T cell repertoires in COVID-19. Per the study methods: Quantification of nucleated cells was approximated via reference gene primer amplification. Here immunoSEQ multiplex PCR was the method, and the copy in TCRdb shows in-frame clones only, minus some. The D gene and trimming were derived from the DNA, and the V and J assignments and clone size from that table. Of approximately 460,000 clones listed, 89% are singletons. Patients in Seattle were enrolled during active infection, then followed longitudinally.

The gene calls are TRBV7-3 and TRBJ1-5, with a possible D match to TRBD1 (5 bases). Specimen: peripheral blood. The receptor's source is a man aged 18 to 30 with COVID-19, enrolled during active disease. Here the CDR3 DNA reads TGTGCCAGCAGCTTAGGGGCTGGTCAGCCCCAGCATTTT. Its translation is CASSLGAGQPQHF.